These T cell receptor beta chains were read from a single sample in a study of T cells expressing NK-cell markers. From the 5' RACE reads, TCRdb lists one entry per CDR3 protein and no DNA. In total, the table holds some 110,000 distinct CDR3 sequences. The sequenced material came from blood T cells: a sorted CD56 or NKG2C T cell subset, CD4+ or CD8+ T cells, or bulk PBMC T cells (not recorded which). The receptors shown here come from a woman between 18 and 75 years old in good health. CDR3s include the opening cysteine and the closing phenylalanine or tryptophan.

j_call | v_call | cdr3_aa
TRBJ2-3 | TRBV29-1 | CSVGSLTSGSADTQYF
TRBJ1-2 | TRBV27 | CASSPGQGFGYGYTF
TRBJ2-3 | TRBV12-3/TRBV12-4 | CASRSNLGGGTDTQYF
TRBJ2-7 | TRBV4-3 | CASSQDSGTSSYEQYF
TRBJ1-2 | TRBV29-1 | CSVDSGVSYGYTF
TRBJ2-1 | TRBV20-1 | CSAGTSGGYNEQFF
TRBJ2-5 | TRBV29-1 | CSVAGGRGVETQYF
TRBJ2-3 | TRBV7-6 | CASSLYPTQGAGTDTQYF
TRBJ2-7 | TRBV27 | CASSTQSSYEQYF
TRBJ1-5 | TRBV20-1 | CSARGGQGHQPQHF
TRBJ2-5 | TRBV19 | CASNERGRWETQYF
TRBJ2-1 | TRBV7-2 | CASSDYPANEQFF
TRBJ1-2 | TRBV29-1 | CSVDAGGNGYTF
TRBJ2-5 | TRBV11-2 | CASSRLAGVYADQQETQYF
TRBJ2-1 | TRBV4-3 | CASSPYPSGSTYNEQFF
TRBJ2-5 | TRBV20-1 | CSARDNYRETQYF
TRBJ2-2 | TRBV12-3/TRBV12-4 | CASSFGLNTGELFF
TRBJ1-6 | TRBV16 | CASSHGTPNSPLHF
TRBJ2-3 | TRBV19 | CASSDSEVDTQYF
TRBJ1-1 | TRBV5-5 | CASSLWAGGDTEAFF
TRBJ2-1 | TRBV10-3 | CATKTLDNEQFF
TRBJ1-6 | TRBV4-1 | CASSQDRGGPYNSPLHF
TRBJ2-1 | TRBV7-6 | CASSSSGAKAYNEQFF
TRBJ2-1 | TRBV19 | CASRPGTRSYNEQFF
TRBJ1-2 | TRBV7-8 | CASSFGSTGGYTF
TRBJ2-3 | TRBV19 | CASRAGSDLTDTQYF
TRBJ2-3 | TRBV5-1 | CASSPGTSGVRDTQYF
TRBJ2-1 | TRBV29-1 | CSVKREGDYNEQFF
TRBJ2-7 | TRBV5-1 | CASSPWTSGTYEQYF
TRBJ2-5 | TRBV6-2/TRBV6-3 | CASSYWAGVQETQYF
TRBJ2-1 | TRBV7-3 | CASSSRASSNEQFF